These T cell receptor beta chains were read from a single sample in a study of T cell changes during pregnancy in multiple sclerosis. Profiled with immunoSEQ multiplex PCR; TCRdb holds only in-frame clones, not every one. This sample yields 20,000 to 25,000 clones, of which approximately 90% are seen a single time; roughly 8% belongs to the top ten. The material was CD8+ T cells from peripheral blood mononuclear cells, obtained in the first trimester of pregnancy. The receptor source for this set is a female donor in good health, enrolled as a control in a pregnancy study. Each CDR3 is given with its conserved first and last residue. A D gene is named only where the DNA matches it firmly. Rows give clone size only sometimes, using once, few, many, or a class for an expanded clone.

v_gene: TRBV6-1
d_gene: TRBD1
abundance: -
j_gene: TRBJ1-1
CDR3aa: CASPRTGGWTEAFF
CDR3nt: TGTGCCAGCCCCCGGACAGGGGGGTGGACTGAAGCTTTCTTT

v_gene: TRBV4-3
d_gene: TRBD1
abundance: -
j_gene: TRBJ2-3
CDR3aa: CASSQDRTGKDTQYF
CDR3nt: TGCGCCAGCAGCCAAGATAGGACAGGGAAAGATACGCAGTATTTT

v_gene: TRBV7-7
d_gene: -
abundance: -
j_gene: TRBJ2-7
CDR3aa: CASSLDSDSSNEQYF
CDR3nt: TGTGCTAGCAGCTTAGATTCGGACAGCTCCAACGAGCAGTACTTC

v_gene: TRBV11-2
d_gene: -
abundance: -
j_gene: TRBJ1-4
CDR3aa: CASSLAVGPGEKLFF
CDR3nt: TGTGCCAGCAGCTTAGCAGTGGGCCCTGGGGAAAAACTGTTTTTT

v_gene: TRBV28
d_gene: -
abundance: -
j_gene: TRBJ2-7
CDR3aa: CASSLYEYYEQYF
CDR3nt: TGTGCCAGCAGTTTGTATGAGTACTACGAGCAGTACTTC

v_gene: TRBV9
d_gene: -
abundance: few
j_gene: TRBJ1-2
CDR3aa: CASSADPGNYGYTF
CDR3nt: TGTGCCAGCAGCGCCGACCCAGGCAACTATGGCTACACCTTC

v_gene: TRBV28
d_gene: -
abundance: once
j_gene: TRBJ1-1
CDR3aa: CASLGTSGEAFF
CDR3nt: TGTGCCAGCCTCGGGACATCTGGGGAAGCTTTCTTT

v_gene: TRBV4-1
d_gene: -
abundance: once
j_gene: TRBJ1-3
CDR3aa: CASSHRTGAGNTIYF
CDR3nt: TGCGCCAGCAGCCACCGAACAGGCGCTGGAAACACCATATATTTT

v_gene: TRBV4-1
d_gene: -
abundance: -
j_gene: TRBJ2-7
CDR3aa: CASSHISGTTYEQYF
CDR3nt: TGCGCCAGCAGCCATATTAGCGGTACGACCTACGAGCAGTACTTC

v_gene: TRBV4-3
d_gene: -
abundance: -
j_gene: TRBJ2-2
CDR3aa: CASSQFRVNTGELFF
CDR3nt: TGCGCCAGCAGCCAGTTCAGGGTTAACACCGGGGAGCTGTTTTTT

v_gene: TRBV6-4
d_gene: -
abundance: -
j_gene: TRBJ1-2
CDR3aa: CASRPDPGQLNYGYTF
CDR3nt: TGTGCCAGCAGGCCAGACCCAGGACAGCTAAACTATGGCTACACCTTC

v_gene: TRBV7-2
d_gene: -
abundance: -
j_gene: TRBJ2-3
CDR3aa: CASSLMEVPDTQYF
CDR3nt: TGTGCCAGCAGCTTAATGGAGGTTCCAGATACGCAGTATTTT

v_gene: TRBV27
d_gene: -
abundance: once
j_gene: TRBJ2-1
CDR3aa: CASGLASSNEQFF
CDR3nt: TGTGCCAGCGGTCTAGCCAGCAGCAATGAGCAGTTCTTC

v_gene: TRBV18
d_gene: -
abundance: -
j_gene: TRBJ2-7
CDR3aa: CASSLRPEDYEQYF
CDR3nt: TGTGCCAGCTCACTTCGGCCCGAGGACTACGAGCAGTACTTC

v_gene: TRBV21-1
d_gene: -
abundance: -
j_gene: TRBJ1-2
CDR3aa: CASSNQGYYGYTF
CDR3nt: TGTGCCAGCAGCAATCAGGGATACTATGGCTACACCTTC

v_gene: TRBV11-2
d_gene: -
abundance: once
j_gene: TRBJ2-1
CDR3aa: CASSLSVSGFSYNEQFF
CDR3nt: TGTGCCAGCAGCTTGAGCGTATCGGGTTTCTCCTACAATGAGCAGTTCTTC

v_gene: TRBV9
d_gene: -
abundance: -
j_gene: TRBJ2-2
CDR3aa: CASSVGGAGTGELFF
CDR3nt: TGTGCCAGCAGCGTGGGGGGGGCGGGAACCGGGGAGCTGTTTTTT

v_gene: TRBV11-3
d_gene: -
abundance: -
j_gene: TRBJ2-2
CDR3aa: CASSSTGSSTGELFF
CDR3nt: TGTGCCAGCAGCTCGACAGGTTCGTCGACCGGGGAGCTGTTTTTT

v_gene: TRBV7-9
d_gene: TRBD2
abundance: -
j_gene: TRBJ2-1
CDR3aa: CASSFGGASEQFF
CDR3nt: TGTGCCAGCAGCTTCGGGGGGGCCTCCGAGCAGTTCTTC

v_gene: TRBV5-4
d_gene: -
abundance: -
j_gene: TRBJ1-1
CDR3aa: CASGEEGSNTEAFF
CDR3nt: TGTGCCAGCGGGGAGGAGGGGTCGAACACTGAAGCTTTCTTT

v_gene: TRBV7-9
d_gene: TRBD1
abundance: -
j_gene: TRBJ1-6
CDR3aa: CASSNPWDSPNSPLHF
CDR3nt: TGTGCCAGCAGCAACCCCTGGGACAGCCCTAATTCACCCCTCCACTTT

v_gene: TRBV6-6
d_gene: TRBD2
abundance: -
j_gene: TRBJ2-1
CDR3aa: CASSPGLEGNEQFF
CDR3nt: TGTGCCAGCAGTCCGGGACTAGAGGGCAATGAGCAGTTCTTC

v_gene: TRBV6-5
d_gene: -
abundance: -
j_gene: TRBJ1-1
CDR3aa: CASSYSIAGNTEAFF
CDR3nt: TGTGCCAGCAGTTACTCGATAGCGGGGAACACTGAAGCTTTCTTT

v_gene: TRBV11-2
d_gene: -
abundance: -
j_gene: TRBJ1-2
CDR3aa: CASSPGGGAGYGYTF
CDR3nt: TGTGCCAGCAGCCCGGGGGGAGGGGCTGGCTATGGCTACACCTTC

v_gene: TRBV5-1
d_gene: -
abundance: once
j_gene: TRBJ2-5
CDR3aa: CASSLEQEETQYF
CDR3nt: TGCGCCAGCAGCTTGGAACAGGAAGAGACCCAGTACTTC

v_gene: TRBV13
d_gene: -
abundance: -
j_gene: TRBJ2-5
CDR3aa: CASSFSPQETQYF
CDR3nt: TGTGCCAGCAGCTTCAGTCCGCAAGAGACCCAGTACTTC

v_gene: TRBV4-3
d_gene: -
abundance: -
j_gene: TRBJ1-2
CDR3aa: CASSQDKGRNYGYTF
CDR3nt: TGCGCCAGCAGCCAAGATAAGGGGCGCAACTATGGCTACACCTTC

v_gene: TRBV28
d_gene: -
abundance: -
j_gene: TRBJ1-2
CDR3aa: CASSFPSGGNYGYTF
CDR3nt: TGTGCCAGCAGTTTCCCTTCCGGCGGAAACTATGGCTACACCTTC

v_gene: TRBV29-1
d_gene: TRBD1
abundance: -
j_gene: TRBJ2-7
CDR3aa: CSVGSRDRGPEQYF
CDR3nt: TGCAGCGTCGGCAGTAGAGACAGGGGCCCCGAGCAGTACTTC

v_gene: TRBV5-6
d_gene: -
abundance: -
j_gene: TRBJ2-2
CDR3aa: CASSLLWGPNTGELFF
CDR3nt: TGTGCCAGCAGCTTGTTGTGGGGGCCGAACACCGGGGAGCTGTTTTTT

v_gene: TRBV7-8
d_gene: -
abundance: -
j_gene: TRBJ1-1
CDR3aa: CASSLARGAEAFF
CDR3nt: TGTGCCAGCAGCTTAGCGCGGGGCGCTGAAGCTTTCTTT

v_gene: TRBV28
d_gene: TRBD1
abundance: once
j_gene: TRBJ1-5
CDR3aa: CASSLDRKRYQPQHF
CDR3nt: TGTGCCAGCAGCCTGGACAGGAAAAGGTATCAGCCCCAGCATTTT

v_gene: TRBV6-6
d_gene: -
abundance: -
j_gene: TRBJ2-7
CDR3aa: CASIRDSSYEQYF
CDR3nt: TGTGCCAGCATCAGGGATAGCTCCTACGAGCAGTACTTC

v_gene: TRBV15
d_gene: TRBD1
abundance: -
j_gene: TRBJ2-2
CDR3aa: CATSREQGAFGELFF
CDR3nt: TGTGCCACCAGCAGAGAACAGGGGGCCTTCGGGGAGCTGTTTTTT

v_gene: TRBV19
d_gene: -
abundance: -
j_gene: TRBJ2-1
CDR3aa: CASSMEGQPYNEQFF
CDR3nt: TGTGCCAGTAGTATGGAGGGACAGCCGTACAATGAGCAGTTCTTC

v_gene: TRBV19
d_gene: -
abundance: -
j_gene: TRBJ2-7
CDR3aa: CASSIGYEQYF
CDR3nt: TGTGCCAGTAGTATCGGTTACGAGCAGTACTTC

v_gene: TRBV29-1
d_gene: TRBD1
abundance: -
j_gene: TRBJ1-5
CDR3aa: CSVAGTGFEPQHF
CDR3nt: TGCAGCGTTGCCGGGACAGGGTTTGAGCCCCAGCATTTT

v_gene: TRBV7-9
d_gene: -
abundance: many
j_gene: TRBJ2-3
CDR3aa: CASSLSGSSTDTQYF
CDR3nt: TGTGCCAGCAGCTTATCGGGATCTAGCACAGATACGCAGTATTTT

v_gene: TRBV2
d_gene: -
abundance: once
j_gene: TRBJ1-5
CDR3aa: CASSGGIDTQPQHF
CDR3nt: TGTGCCAGCAGTGGAGGGATTGATACTCAGCCCCAGCATTTT

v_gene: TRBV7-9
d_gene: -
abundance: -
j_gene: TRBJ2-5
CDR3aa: CASSLAGLQETQYF
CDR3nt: TGTGCCAGCAGCTTAGCGGGACTCCAAGAGACCCAGTACTTC

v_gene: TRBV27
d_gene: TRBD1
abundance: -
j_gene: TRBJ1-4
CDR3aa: CASSPTGEANEKLFF
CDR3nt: TGTGCCAGCAGTCCGACAGGGGAGGCTAATGAAAAACTGTTTTTT

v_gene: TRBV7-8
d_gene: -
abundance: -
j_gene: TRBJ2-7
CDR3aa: CASSLGRSYEQYF
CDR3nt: TGTGCCAGCAGCTTAGGCAGATCCTACGAGCAGTACTTC

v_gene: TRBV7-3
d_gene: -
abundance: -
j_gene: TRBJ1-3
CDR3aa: CASSATGVPGNTIYF
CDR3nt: TGTGCCAGCAGCGCAACCGGGGTCCCTGGAAACACCATATATTTT

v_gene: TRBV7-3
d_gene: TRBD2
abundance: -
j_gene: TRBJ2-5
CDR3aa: CASSPRGWETQYF
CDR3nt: TGTGCCAGCAGCCCGCGGGGGTGGGAGACCCAGTACTTC

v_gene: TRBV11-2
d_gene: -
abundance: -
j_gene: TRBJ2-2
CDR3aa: CASAEGGAGELFF
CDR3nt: TGTGCCAGCGCCGAGGGGGGGGCCGGGGAGCTGTTTTTT

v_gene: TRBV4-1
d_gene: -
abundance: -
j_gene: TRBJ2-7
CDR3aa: CASSQDRRGYYEQYF
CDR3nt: TGCGCCAGCAGCCAAGATCGGAGGGGATACTACGAGCAGTACTTC